This T cell receptor beta chain is from a study of blood T cell repertoires in COVID-19. Study at large: Researchers got acute and convalescent COVID-19 samples from the United States, Italy and Spain. T cells, B-cell-depleted T cells, or PBMCs supplied cDNA or gDNA.

Under the authors' procedure: Reference gene primer amplification gave nucleated cell count estimates. TCRdb's table, derived via immunoSEQ multiplex PCR, lists solely in-frame clones and lacks some. D and trimming were read from the DNA, whereas the V and J calls and clone size are those reported in that table. The sample gives just over 250,000 clones, around nine tenths of which show up once; roughly 9.8% is in the top ten. Trimming pared 3 bases from V and 2 bases from J, leaving 23 bases between. This CDR3 has 18 residues. Germline V gene lookup returns CDR1 SGHNT and CDR2 YENEEA. V usage is TRBV11-3 and J usage is TRBJ2-7; D gene uncertain. The clonotype comes from a man aged 35-49 years who had recovered from COVID-19. The sequenced material came from peripheral blood. CDR3 coding DNA: TGTGCCAGCAGCTTTATCCTCTCAGGCAACCTTATAGCCTACGAGCAGTACTTC. It codes for CASSFILSGNLIAYEQYF.